Below, 26 T cell receptor beta chains from the same sample are listed, as sequenced in a study of cytomegalovirus exposure and HLA in healthy donors. The protocol was immunoSEQ multiplex PCR, while the TCRdb copy is restricted to in-frame clones and leaves out a portion. The profile covers around 71,000 clones, with roughly 94% appearing a single time and over 1.2% taken by the ten largest. The sequenced sample was PBMCs. Receptors were obtained from a man aged 18 to 30 in good health and CMV-seropositive.

This chain joins TRBV5-4 and TRBJ2-5; TRBD2 might be the D (5 bases). CDR3 length equals 13 residues. In germline, CDR1 is SGHNT, CDR2 YYREEE (reference sequence). V was clipped by 4 bases and J by 0 bases, with 7 bases between them. The CDR3 coding sequence is TGTGCCAGCAGCAAACTAGACCAAGAGACCCAGTACTTC. The encoded protein is CASSKLDQETQYF.

This chain joins TRBV29-1 and TRBJ1-2; possibly TRBD1 for D (5 bases). Germline lookup yields CDR1 SQVTM and CDR2 ANQGSEA. The CDR3 extends over 16 amino acids. Trimming removed 1 base from V and 4 bases from J, with 19 bases in between. CDR3 region: CSVEGSPDSPGYGYTF. Written as DNA, the CDR3 is TGCAGCGTTGAAGGGTCCCCTGACAGTCCGGGCTATGGCTACACCTTC.

V and J are TRBV6-4 and TRBJ2-1; 11 bases line up with TRBD2. The length of the CDR3 is 15 residues. The V gene end was trimmed by 3 bases and the J gene end by 5 bases; junction bases not matched to a gene: 3. Per germline, CDR1 MRHNA and CDR2 SNTAGT. This CDR3 is CASSETSGRNNEQFF. The CDR3 DNA sequence: TGTGCCAGCAGTGAAACTAGCGGGAGAAACAATGAGCAGTTCTTC.

The gene calls are TRBV5-7 and TRBJ2-1; 11 nucleotides agree with TRBD2. TRBV5-7 is an open reading frame whose function is uncertain. The length of the CDR3 is 19 residues. V was clipped by 0 bases and J by 0 bases; unmatched bases: 8. Here the CDR3 DNA reads TGTGCCAGCAGCTTGGGACTAGCGGGGCCCTATAGCTCCTACAATGAGCAGTTCTTC. This translates into CASSLGLAGPYSSYNEQFF.

J is TRBJ1-1 and V is TRBV6-5, with D maybe TRBD1 (6 bases). Trimming stripped 8 bases from V and 1 base from J, with 14 bases between. Germline lookup yields CDR1 MNHEY and CDR2 SVGAGI. The CDR3 has 14 amino acids. In DNA form, the CDR3 reads TGTGCCAGCGGTATTGACAGGCGGAACACTGAAGCTTTCTTT. Translating gives CASGIDRRNTEAFF.

This chain joins TRBV29-1 and TRBJ1-2; D uncertain. The CDR3 loop spans 13 amino acids. Germline V gene sequence: CDR1 SQVTM, CDR2 ANQGSEA. The V end was cut by 0 bases, the J end by 3 bases, with 8 bases between. The CDR3 loop reads CSVEDRVDYGYTF. CDR3 bases: TGCAGCGTTGAAGATCGGGTAGACTATGGCTACACCTTC.

J is TRBJ2-7 and V is TRBV5-4, with a weak D call TRBD1 (6 bases). CDR1 and CDR2 from the germline V gene are SGHNT and YYREEE (reference sequence). Trimming left V 3 bases short and J 5 bases short, with 15 bases between. The CDR3 covers 14 residues. In nucleotides, the CDR3 is TGTGCCAGCAGCTCACCCACTTACAGGGACGAGCAGTACTTC. As protein: CASSSPTYRDEQYF.

The chain combines TRBV6-5 with TRBJ1-2; no reliable D call. Trimming stripped 5 bases from V and 1 base from J, with 14 bases between. The CDR3 extends over 15 amino acids. Germline loops: CDR1 MNHEY, CDR2 SVGAGI. CDR3 DNA: TGTGCCAGCAGTCGCTATGTCGGGAATAACTATGGCTACACCTTC. Translated: CASSRYVGNNYGYTF.

For the CDR3, the DNA is TGTGCCTGGAGTGGTCTACAAGGGGGATTAACTGAAGCTTTCTTT. It translates to CAWSGLQGGLTEAFF. V gene TRBV30 combines with J gene TRBJ1-1, with TRBD1 as a possible D gene (6 bases). V lost 1 base and J lost 5, with 17 bases in between. The CDR3 totals 15 residues. Germline-derived CDR1 and CDR2 are GTSNPN and SVGIG (reference sequence).

The chain carries TRBV6-5 and TRBJ1-4; 9 nucleotides line up with TRBD1. Per the germline V gene, CDR1 is MNHEY and CDR2 is SVGAGI. Trimming at V came to 4 bases and at J to 6 bases, leaving 6 bases not matched to a gene. CDR3 size: 15 residues. The CDR3 sequence is CASSLGTGSHEKLFF. CDR3 coding DNA: TGTGCCAGCAGTTTAGGGACAGGGAGTCATGAAAAACTGTTTTTT.

The rearrangement links TRBV5-1 to TRBJ2-2; a possible D gene is TRBD2 (6 bases). V was clipped by 0 bases and J by 4 bases, with 10 bases between them. Germline V gene sequence: CDR1 SGHRS, CDR2 YFSETQ. This CDR3 region has 15 residues. CDR3: CASSLDWRGTGELFF. CDR3 nucleotides: TGCGCCAGCAGCTTGGACTGGAGGGGCACCGGGGAGCTGTTTTTT. The full variable domain, rest sourced from reference TRBV5-1 and TRBJ2-2, is KAGVTQTPRYLIKTRGQQVTLSCSPISGHRSVSWYQQTPGQGLQFLFEYFSETQRNKGNFPGRFSGRQFSNSRSEMNVSTLELGDSALYLCASSLDWRGTGELFFGEGSRLTVL.

The chain links TRBV2 to TRBJ2-5, with no clear D. The V end was cut by 4 bases, the J end by 5 bases, with 5 bases between. This CDR3 has 11 residues. Germline V CDR1 and CDR2: SNHLY, FYNNEI. DNA of the CDR3: TGTGCCAGCAGTGCCGAGGAGACCCAGTACTTC. Protein: CASSAEETQYF.

The chain links TRBV5-5 to TRBJ1-2, with 9 bases that match TRBD1. Germline CDR1 and CDR2: SGHKS and YYEKEE (reference sequence). The CDR3 loop spans 15 amino acids. V lost 3 bases and J lost 7; bases outside the gene matches: 10. The chain's CDR3 is CASSSSPGTGFGYTF. The CDR3 nucleotides are TGTGCCAGCAGCTCCAGTCCCGGGACAGGGTTTGGCTACACCTTC.

This chain uses TRBV28 with TRBJ2-2; D might be TRBD1 (5 bases). Per the germline V gene, CDR1 is MDHEN and CDR2 is SYDVKM. Trimming shortened V by 3 bases and J by 6 bases, and 11 bases separated the two germline ends. This CDR3 is 14 amino acids long. The CDR3 protein is CASSLRQLAGELFF. CDR3 coding DNA: TGTGCCAGCAGTTTGCGACAGTTAGCCGGGGAGCTGTTTTTT.

This sequence joins TRBV2 and TRBJ2-1; TRBD2 aligns across 13 bases. CDR1 is SNHLY and CDR2 is FYNNEI in the germline V gene. Trimming removed 5 bases from V and 5 bases from J; junction bases left unmatched: 3. This CDR3 has 15 amino acids. CDR3: CASSKLAGGDNEQFF. CDR3 bases: TGTGCCAGCAGTAAACTAGCGGGAGGGGACAATGAGCAGTTCTTC.

This clone was recorded only once. The rearrangement joins TRBV4-1 to TRBJ1-1, with TRBD1 matching over 7 bases. Trimming removed 2 bases from V and 5 bases from J; junction bases left unmatched: 8. CDR3 length: 15 amino acids. In germline, CDR1 is MGHRA, CDR2 YSYEKL. Here the CDR3 reads CASSQFTRGRTEAFF. The CDR3 region has the DNA TGCGCCAGCAGCCAATTCACGAGGGGGCGGACTGAAGCTTTCTTT.

V and J are TRBV9 and TRBJ2-7; possibly TRBD2 for D (5 bases). Germline CDR1 reads SGDLS; CDR2 reads YYNGEE. V shed 2 bases and J shed 2 bases, with 5 bases lying between them. The length of the CDR3 is 12 residues. CDR3 in DNA: TGTGCCAGCAGCGTGAGGGCCTACGAGCAGTACTTC. Its protein product is CASSVRAYEQYF.

The genes are TRBV2 and TRBJ2-1; the match to TRBD1 covers 9 bases. CDR1 is SNHLY and CDR2 is FYNNEI in the germline V gene. V was clipped by 4 bases and J by 5 bases; unmatched bases: 9. CDR3 size: 16 residues. CDR3 nucleotides: TGTGCCAGCAGTGGCCGGGACAGGGTTTCCAACAATGAGCAGTTCTTC. Protein product: CASSGRDRVSNNEQFF.

The V and J genes are TRBV27 and TRBJ2-7; 7 bases map to TRBD2. Trimming at V came to 5 bases and at J to 7 bases, leaving 8 bases not matched to a gene. Germline CDR1 MNHEY, CDR2 SMNVEV (reference sequence). The CDR3 sequence is 13 residues long. CDR3 protein: CASSPGTGGEQYF. The CDR3 DNA is TGTGCCAGCAGTCCCGGGACCGGGGGGGAGCAGTACTTC.

The J gene is TRBJ2-3, the V gene TRBV14, with TRBD2 matching over 11 bases. Trimming took 1 base from V and 3 from J; bases not matched to a gene: 6. This CDR3 comprises 17 residues. Germline V CDR1 and CDR2: SGHDN, FVKESK. The CDR3, as DNA: TGTGCCAGCAGCCAAGTAGCGGGAGGGTCCCATACAGATACGCAGTATTTT. Its translation is CASSQVAGGSHTDTQYF.

DNA for the CDR3: TGTGCCACCAGCGGTCGACTAGCGGGGATTTACGAGCAGTACTTC. This codes for CATSGRLAGIYEQYF. J is TRBJ2-7 and V is TRBV15; TRBD2 agrees at 11 bases. V trimming: 5 bases; J trimming: 4 bases; junction bases outside the gene matches: 7. CDR1 LNHNV and CDR2 YYDKDF come from the germline V gene (reference sequence). The CDR3 totals 15 residues. The variable domain in full, completed from reference TRBV15 and TRBJ2-7, reads DAMVIQNPRYQVTQFGKPVTLSCSQTLNHNVMYWYQQKSSQAPKLLFHYYDKDFNNEADTPDNFQSRRPNTSFCFLDIRSPGLGDTAMYLCATSGRLAGIYEQYFGPGTRLTVT.

This chain connects TRBV6-4 to TRBJ1-4; D gene ambiguous. The CDR3 consists of 14 residues. Trimming took 3 bases from V and 7 from J, leaving 12 bases between them. The germline V gene encodes CDR1 MRHNA and CDR2 SNTAGT. The CDR3 here is CASSEGGGTEKLFF. The CDR3 DNA sequence: TGTGCCAGCAGTGAGGGAGGAGGTACTGAAAAACTGTTTTTT.

This clone appeared a single time. The chain employs TRBV25-1 and TRBJ2-2; unclear D gene. The V gene lost 2 bases and the J gene lost 6 bases, with 13 bases spanning the gap. Germline CDR1 MGHDK, CDR2 SYGVNS. The CDR3 has 15 residues. CDR3 loop: CASSEVRWSPGELFF. As DNA, the CDR3 is TGTGCCAGCAGTGAAGTTCGGTGGAGCCCCGGGGAGCTGTTTTTT. Full variable domain (outside the CDR3, taken from reference TRBV25-1 and TRBJ2-2): EADIYQTPRYLVIGTGKKITLECSQTMGHDKMYWYQQDPGMELHLIHYSYGVNSTEKGDLSSESTVSRIRTEHFPLTLESARPSHTSQYLCASSEVRWSPGELFFGEGSRLTVL.

This chain connects TRBV6-5 to TRBJ2-7; unclear D gene. Germline V lookup: CDR1 MNHEY, CDR2 SVGAGI. This CDR3 has 14 residues. V lost 0 bases and J lost 3, with 9 bases in between. The CDR3 protein is CASSYSGGNYEQYF. DNA of the CDR3: TGTGCCAGCAGTTACTCTGGCGGCAACTACGAGCAGTACTTC.

DNA of the CDR3: TGTGCCAGCAGCCAAACTCAACAAATCCCGGGACAGGGGCGACTTTATGAGGATACGCAGTATTTT. It codes for CASSQTQQIPGQGRLYEDTQYF. The V call is TRBV7-3, the J call TRBJ2-3, with 10 bases fitting TRBD1. Germline CDR1 reads SGHTA; CDR2 reads FQGTGA. The V and J ends lost 5 bases and 6 bases, in that order; junction bases with no gene match: 29. The CDR3 consists of 22 residues.

The chain employs TRBV28 and TRBJ2-5; a possible D gene is TRBD2 (7 bases). The V and J ends lost 6 bases and 5 bases respectively, with 28 bases between them. The CDR3 has 18 residues. Germline-derived CDR1 and CDR2 are MDHEN and SYDVKM. In DNA, the CDR3 is TGTGCCAGCAGCAAATGGGAGGGGGGCATAGGGAGGCGGGAGACCCAGTACTTC. Protein: CASSKWEGGIGRRETQYF. Drawing the rest from reference TRBV28 and TRBJ2-5, the complete variable domain is DVKVTQSSRYLVKRTGEKVFLECVQDMDHENMFWYRQDPGLGLRLIYFSYDVKMKEKGDIPEGYSVSREKKERFSLILESASTNQTSMYLCASSKWEGGIGRRETQYFGPGTRLLVL.